The 3 T cell receptor beta chains reported below all come from one sample, sequenced in a study of shared clonotypes between healthy human individuals (dated by TCRdb to 2020 to 2021). Libraries came from the immunoSEQ multiplex PCR assay. In its TCRdb copy, this immuneACCESS table keeps in-frame sequences only and misses some clones. Where compared with another copy, unresolved V genes explain less than half of these, and the others have no known cause. For this sample the table gives approximately 2.5 million clones, of which about 92% were detected only once. The ten top clones hold 0.11% to 0.15% of the sample. The specimen sequenced was naive CD4+ T cells sorted from blood. Interpreted using the paper, the cell subset or site label stands for: CD45RA+ positively selected. The receptor set was obtained from a young man in good health.

The gene calls are TRBV5-1 and TRBJ2-5; TRBD2 is a possible D gene (6 bases). The CDR3 loop spans 15 amino acids. Trimming stripped 1 base from V and 4 bases from J, with 14 bases between. The germline V gene has CDR1 SGHRS and CDR2 YFSETQ. In DNA, the CDR3 is TGCGCCAGCAGCTTGCTGGGGGGAGAGGGAGAGACCCAGTACTTC. It is translated as CASSLLGGEGETQYF. Full variable domain (outside the CDR3, taken from reference TRBV5-1 and TRBJ2-5): KAGVTQTPRYLIKTRGQQVTLSCSPISGHRSVSWYQQTPGQGLQFLFEYFSETQRNKGNFPGRFSGRQFSNSRSEMNVSTLELGDSALYLCASSLLGGEGETQYFGPGTRLLVL.

Details on this clone: In the same sample, other DNA sequences code for this CDR3. The V and J genes are TRBV28 and TRBJ1-2, with TRBD1 matching over 7 bases. The ends lost 4 bases at V and 5 bases at J; junction bases unmatched: 4. The germline gives CDR1 MDHEN, CDR2 SYDVKM. CDR3 length: 13 amino acids. The chain's CDR3 is CASSSTGRYGYTF. The CDR3 region has the DNA TGTGCCAGCAGTTCGACAGGGAGGTATGGCTACACCTTC.

The chain carries TRBV4-3 and TRBJ2-2; 8 bases fit TRBD2. The CDR3 is made up of 16 amino acids. V was clipped by 0 bases and J by 6 bases; unmatched bases: 6. The germline V gene encodes CDR1 LGHNA and CDR2 YSLEER. Written as DNA, the CDR3 is TGCGCCAGCAGCCAAGAAACGGGAGGGCTGGCCGGGGAGCTGTTTTTT. Translating gives CASSQETGGLAGELFF.